Shown below are 24 T cell receptor beta chains from a single sample sequenced in a study of blood T cell repertoires in COVID-19. Using immunoSEQ multiplex PCR, the repertoire was profiled, and TCRdb retains in-frame clones only, with some absent. Of 250,000 to 300,000 clones detected, approximately 90% appear once; the ten largest clones hold over 2%. Sequencing was done on a sample of PBMCs or T cells enriched from blood (not recorded which). The source of these receptors is a woman aged 40 to 50 with acute COVID-19.

The V call is TRBV2, the J call TRBJ2-1; TRBD2 matches at 9 bases. V lost 6 bases to trimming and J lost 3 bases; unmatched junction nucleotides: 6. The germline V gene has CDR1 SNHLY and CDR2 FYNNEI. The CDR3 is 15 amino acids. CDR3 residues: CASRPKRGDYNEQFF. In DNA, the CDR3 is TGTGCCAGCAGACCCAAGCGGGGGGACTACAATGAGCAGTTCTTC. Looking up the rest from reference TRBV2 and TRBJ2-1 gives the full variable domain: EPEVTQTPSHQVTQMGQEVILRCVPISNHLYFYWYRQILGQKVEFLVSFYNNEISEKSEIFDDQFSVERPDGSNFTLKIRSTKLEDSAMYFCASRPKRGDYNEQFFGPGTRLTVL.

The chain has TRBV11-2 and TRBJ2-3; no firm D call. V gave up 5 bases and J gave up 9 bases, with 15 bases separating them. The germline gives CDR1 SGHAT, CDR2 FQNNGV. The CDR3 runs to 13 residues. This CDR3 is CASSVPNPSTQYF. The CDR3 bases are TGTGCCAGCAGCGTACCGAACCCAAGCACGCAGTATTTT.

The CDR3 DNA follows: TGTGCCAGCACCGACTTGACGGGTATCGGGGGCTACACCTTC. It specifies CASTDLTGIGGYTF. V and J are TRBV9 and TRBJ1-2, with D uncertain. The CDR3 covers 14 residues. Germline V gene data show CDR1 as SGDLS and CDR2 as YYNGEE. Trimming pared 6 bases from V and 8 bases from J, leaving 20 bases between.

The chain is built from TRBV28 and TRBJ1-2; 7 positions agree with TRBD1. Looked up from germline, CDR1 is MDHEN and CDR2 is SYDVKM. The V segment lost 8 bases and the J segment 0 bases; nucleotides outside the gene matches: 6. This CDR3 is 14 amino acids long. The DNA for the CDR3 is TGTGCCAGCTTAAGGGGGCGGACTAACTATGGCTACACCTTC. Its protein product is CASLRGRTNYGYTF.

The chain links TRBV4-1 to TRBJ2-3; the D gene is possibly TRBD2 (6 bases). V was pared by 5 bases and J by 2 bases, with 17 bases between. The CDR3 loop spans 16 amino acids. CDR1 MGHRA and CDR2 YSYEKL come from the germline V gene. The CDR3 nucleotides read TGCGCCAGCAGCGTATTGGGACTCATCGCCACAGATACGCAGTATTTT. It encodes CASSVLGLIATDTQYF.

This clone was counted once. The gene calls are TRBV30 and TRBJ2-1, with TRBD2 matching 8 bases. The germline V gene encodes CDR1 GTSNPN and CDR2 SVGIG (reference sequence). The CDR3 sequence is 19 residues long. The J segment lost 7 bases and the V segment lost 5 bases, leaving 25 bases of the junction unmatched. The CDR3: CAWEPQIAGPTILGNEQFF. The CDR3 coding sequence is TGTGCCTGGGAACCCCAAATAGCGGGGCCAACAATTTTGGGGAATGAGCAGTTCTTC. Using reference TRBV30 and TRBJ2-1 for the parts outside the CDR3, the full variable domain is SQTIHQWPATLVQPVGSPLSLECTVEGTSNPNLYWYRQAAGRGLQLLFYSVGIGQISSEVPQNLSASRPQDRQFILSSKKLLLSDSGFYLCAWEPQIAGPTILGNEQFFGPGTRLTVL.

The rearrangement uses TRBV6-1 and TRBJ2-4; TRBD1 might be the D (6 bases). CDR1 is MNHNS and CDR2 is SASEGT in the germline V gene. Between the trimmed V and J ends, which lost 1 base and 0 bases, there was a span of 19 bases. This CDR3 contains 19 residues. CDR3 in amino acids: CASSEVVQGTHLAKNIQYF. The CDR3 DNA reads TGTGCCAGCAGTGAAGTTGTTCAGGGGACCCACCTAGCCAAAAACATTCAGTACTTC.

The genes are TRBV27 and TRBJ1-1, with 10 nucleotides matching TRBD1. This CDR3 is 15 amino acids long. The germline CDR1 and CDR2 sequences are MNHEY and SMNVEV (reference sequence). J was trimmed by 6 bases and V by 6 bases; bases with no gene match: 10. The CDR3 loop is CASRQTGGAFAEAFF. CDR3 DNA: TGTGCCAGCAGACAGACAGGGGGCGCTTTCGCTGAAGCTTTCTTT.

J is TRBJ2-2 and V is TRBV5-6, with D perhaps matching TRBD2 (6 bases). Trimming shortened V by 0 bases and J by 6 bases, and 18 bases separated the two germline ends. Germline V gives CDR1 SGHDT, CDR2 YYEEEE. The CDR3 is made up of 17 amino acids. For the CDR3, the DNA is TGTGCCAGCAGCTTGGCCAAGGGACTCCGAACGGCCGGGGAGCTGTTTTTT. Translated: CASSLAKGLRTAGELFF. Using reference TRBV5-6 and TRBJ2-2 for the parts outside the CDR3, the full variable domain is DAGVTQSPTHLIKTRGQQVTLRCSPKSGHDTVSWYQQALGQGPQFIFQYYEEEERQRGNFPDRFSGHQFPNYSSELNVNALLLGDSALYLCASSLAKGLRTAGELFFGEGSRLTVL.

This clone has only one observation. The V gene is TRBV4-2, the J gene TRBJ1-3, with D unclear. Trimming cost V 2 bases and J 7 bases, with 15 bases left between them. The V gene's germline CDR1 is LGHNA and CDR2 YNFKEQ. The CDR3 loop spans 15 amino acids. As DNA, the CDR3 is TGTGCCAGCAGCCAATCCGCGGAGGTCGGGAACACCATATATTTT. Its translation is CASSQSAEVGNTIYF.

The V call is TRBV19, the J call TRBJ1-5, with D unresolved. The V gene's germline CDR1 is LNHDA and CDR2 SQIVND (reference sequence). The V end was cut by 6 bases, the J end by 2 bases, with 8 bases between. The CDR3 is made up of 13 amino acids. CDR3 bases: TGTGCCAGTAGGCTAATAGGCAATCAGCCCCAGCATTTT. Translating gives CASRLIGNQPQHF.

The J gene is TRBJ1-5, the V gene TRBV19; D is perhaps TRBD1 (6 bases). Germline V CDR1 and CDR2: LNHDA, SQIVND (reference sequence). The germline V and J ends were trimmed by 2 bases and 4 bases, with 12 bases remaining between them. CDR3 size: 15 residues. The chain's CDR3 is CASSISLRGNQPQHF. CDR3 DNA: TGTGCCAGTAGTATATCTCTTAGGGGGAATCAGCCCCAGCATTTT.

The chain uses TRBV13 and TRBJ2-5; D not resolved. The V gene lost 2 bases and the J gene lost 5 bases, with 15 bases spanning the gap. This CDR3 has 15 amino acids. Germline CDR1 and CDR2: PRHDT and FYEKMQ (reference sequence). The chain's CDR3 is CASSLYVAPDETQYF. The CDR3 DNA reads as TGTGCCAGCAGCTTATACGTCGCACCAGATGAGACCCAGTACTTC. The whole variable domain, remainder taken from reference TRBV13 and TRBJ2-5, is AAGVIQSPRHLIKEKRETATLKCYPIPRHDTVYWYQQGPGQDPQFLISFYEKMQSDKGSIPDRFSAQQFSDYHSELNMSSLELGDSALYFCASSLYVAPDETQYFGPGTRLLVL.

The chain has TRBV2 and TRBJ2-5, with 14 bases matching TRBD2. Germline loops: CDR1 SNHLY, CDR2 FYNNEI. With 6 bases clipped from V and 5 bases from J, the junction kept 5 bases outside the gene matches. The CDR3 is 15 residues long. CDR3 protein: CASRTSGGAGETQYF. The CDR3 bases are TGTGCCAGCAGGACTAGCGGGGGGGCCGGGGAGACCCAGTACTTC.

This sequence joins TRBV18 and TRBJ1-3; D not certain. The V and J ends lost 8 bases and 0 bases respectively, with 14 bases between them. The CDR3 sequence is 15 residues long. Per germline, CDR1 KGHSH and CDR2 LQKENI. Written as DNA, the CDR3 is TGTGCCAGCACTCCGGGAGGGTCCTCTGGAAACACCATATATTTT. It is translated as CASTPGGSSGNTIYF.

This clone is a singleton in its sample. The J gene is TRBJ1-5, the V gene TRBV2; possibly TRBD1 for D (6 bases). Deletions cut 4 bases from V and 1 base from J, with 14 bases between. Germline CDR1 is SNHLY and CDR2 is FYNNEI. The CDR3 consists of 16 residues. The CDR3 loop reads CASSATGTSSNQPQHF. For the CDR3, the DNA is TGTGCCAGCAGTGCCACGGGGACATCCAGCAATCAGCCCCAGCATTTT.

V is TRBV30 and J is TRBJ2-2, with D possibly TRBD2 on 6 matching bases. The CDR3 is 14 residues long. The V gene lost 2 bases and the J gene lost 4 bases, with 11 bases spanning the gap. Germline assignment: CDR1 GTSNPN and CDR2 SVGIG (reference sequence). CDR3 coding DNA: TGTGCCTGGAGTTTGGGACTTCTCACCGGGGAGCTGTTTTTT. Translation gives CAWSLGLLTGELFF.

The CDR3 DNA reads as TGTGCCACCAGCAGACGAGGGAGCTCCTACAATGAGCAGTTCTTC. This gives the protein CATSRRGSSYNEQFF. V usage is TRBV15 and J usage is TRBJ2-1; TRBD2 might be the D (5 bases). The CDR3 extends over 15 amino acids. CDR1 LNHNV and CDR2 YYDKDF come from the germline V gene (reference sequence). Trimming removed 2 bases at V and 0 bases at J, with 8 bases between.

The J gene is TRBJ2-5, the V gene TRBV13; D not certain. V was cut by 4 bases and J by 1 base, with 7 bases left in between. The CDR3 contains 13 residues. Looked up from germline, CDR1 is PRHDT and CDR2 is FYEKMQ (reference sequence). The chain's CDR3 is CASSSDSQETQYF. The CDR3 DNA reads as TGTGCCAGCAGCTCAGACTCCCAAGAGACCCAGTACTTC.

The chain uses TRBV12-3 or TRBV12-4 and TRBJ2-1; no definite D call. V lost 6 bases to trimming and J lost 7 bases, with 7 bases between them. This CDR3 region has 11 residues. CDR3 region: CASRLLNEQFF. The CDR3 DNA is TGTGCCAGCAGACTACTGAATGAGCAGTTCTTC.

A single count supports this clone. The J gene is TRBJ1-6, the V gene TRBV7-9, with 9 bases lining up with TRBD1. CDR3 length: 19 amino acids. Per the germline V gene, CDR1 is SEHNR and CDR2 is FQNEAQ (reference sequence). The J segment lost 5 bases and the V segment lost 0 bases, leaving 11 bases of the junction unmatched. The DNA for the CDR3 is TGTGCCAGCAGCTTAGCGTCCAGGACAGGGGATAATGATAATTCACCCCTCCACTTT. Protein: CASSLASRTGDNDNSPLHF.

This CDR3 is CASSTGQRTDTQYF. The CDR3 DNA is TGTGCCAGCAGCACCGGACAGCGCACAGATACGCAGTATTTT. V is TRBV5-4 and J is TRBJ2-3, with D possibly TRBD1 on 6 matching bases. CDR1 and CDR2 from the germline V gene are SGHNT and YYREEE (reference sequence). The germline V and J ends were trimmed by 4 bases and 1 base, with 10 bases remaining between them. This CDR3 region has 14 residues.

V gene TRBV3-1 (or the pseudogene TRBV3-2) combines with J gene TRBJ2-7; unclear D gene. The CDR3 is 13 amino acids. Trimming shortened V by 1 base and J by 0 bases, and 4 bases separated the two germline ends. From germline, CDR1 is LGHDT and CDR2 YNNKEL (reference sequence). The CDR3 DNA is TGTGCCAGCAGCCAAGCCCTCTCCTACGAGCAGTACTTC. Its translation: CASSQALSYEQYF.

This chain connects TRBV29-1 to TRBJ1-1; 9 bases agree with TRBD1. Trimming cost V 7 bases and J 6 bases; bases outside gene matches: 9. The CDR3 sequence is 13 residues long. Germline V gene sequence: CDR1 SQVTM, CDR2 ANQGSEA. CDR3 region: CSARTGGFAEAFF. The CDR3 coding sequence is TGCAGCGCGCGCACAGGGGGCTTCGCTGAAGCTTTCTTT. The complete variable domain, with remaining parts taken from reference TRBV29-1 and TRBJ1-1, reads SAVISQKPSRDICQRGTSLTIQCQVDSQVTMMFWYRQQPGQSLTLIATANQGSEATYESGFVIDKFPISRPNLTFSTLTVSNMSPEDSSIYLCSARTGGFAEAFFGQGTRLTVV.